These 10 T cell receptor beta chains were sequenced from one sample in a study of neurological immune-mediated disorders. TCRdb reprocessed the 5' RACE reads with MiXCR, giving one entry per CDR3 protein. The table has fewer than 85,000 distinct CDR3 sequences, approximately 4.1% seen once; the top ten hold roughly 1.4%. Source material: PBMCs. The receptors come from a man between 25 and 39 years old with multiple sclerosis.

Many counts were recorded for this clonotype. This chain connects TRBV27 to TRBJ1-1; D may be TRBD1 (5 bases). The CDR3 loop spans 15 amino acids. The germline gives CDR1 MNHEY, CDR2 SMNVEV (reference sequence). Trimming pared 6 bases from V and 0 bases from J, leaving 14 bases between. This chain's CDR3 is CASRPQGRLNTEAFF. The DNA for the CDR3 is TGTGCCAGCAGGCCCCAGGGAAGATTGAACACTGAAGCTTTCTTT.

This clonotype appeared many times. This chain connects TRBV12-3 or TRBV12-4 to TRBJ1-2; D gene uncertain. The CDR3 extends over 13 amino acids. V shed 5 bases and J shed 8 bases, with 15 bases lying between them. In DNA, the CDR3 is TGTGCCAGCAGTGCCGGGCGCCTACTGGGCTACACCTTC. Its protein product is CASSAGRLLGYTF.

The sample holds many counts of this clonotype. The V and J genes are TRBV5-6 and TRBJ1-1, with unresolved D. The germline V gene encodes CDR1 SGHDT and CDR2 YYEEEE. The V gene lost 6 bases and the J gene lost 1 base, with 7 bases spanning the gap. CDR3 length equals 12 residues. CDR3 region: CASMLGNTEAFF. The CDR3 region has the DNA TGTGCCAGCATGCTGGGGAACACTGAAGCTTTCTTT.

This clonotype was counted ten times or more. As DNA, the CDR3 is TGCAGCGTTGAAGCGAGAGAGGGGACTGAAGCTTTCTTT. It is translated as CSVEAREGTEAFF. V gene TRBV29-1 combines with J gene TRBJ1-1; perhaps TRBD1 as D (5 bases). The ends were cut back, 1 base at V and 5 bases at J, with 11 bases in the middle. The CDR3 consists of 13 residues. In germline, CDR1 is SQVTM, CDR2 ANQGSEA.

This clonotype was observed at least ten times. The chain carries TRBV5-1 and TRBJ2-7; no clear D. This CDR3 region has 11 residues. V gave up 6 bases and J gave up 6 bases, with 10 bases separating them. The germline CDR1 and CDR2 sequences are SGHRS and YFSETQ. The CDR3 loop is CASTAGIEQYF. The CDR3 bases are TGCGCCAGCACGGCAGGTATCGAGCAGTACTTC.

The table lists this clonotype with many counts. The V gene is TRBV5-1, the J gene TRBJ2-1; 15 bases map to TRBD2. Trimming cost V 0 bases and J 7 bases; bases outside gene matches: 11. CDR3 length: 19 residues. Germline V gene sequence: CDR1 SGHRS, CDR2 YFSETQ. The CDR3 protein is CASSLEGLAGGQSRNEQFF. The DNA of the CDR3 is TGCGCCAGCAGCTTGGAAGGACTAGCGGGGGGGCAGTCTCGGAATGAGCAGTTCTTC.

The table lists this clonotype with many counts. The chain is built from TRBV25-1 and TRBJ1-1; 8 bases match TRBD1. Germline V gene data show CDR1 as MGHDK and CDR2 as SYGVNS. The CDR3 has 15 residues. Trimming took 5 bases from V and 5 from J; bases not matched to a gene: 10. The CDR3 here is CASSPFGQGATEAFF. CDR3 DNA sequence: TGTGCCAGCAGTCCCTTCGGCCAGGGGGCAACTGAAGCTTTCTTT.

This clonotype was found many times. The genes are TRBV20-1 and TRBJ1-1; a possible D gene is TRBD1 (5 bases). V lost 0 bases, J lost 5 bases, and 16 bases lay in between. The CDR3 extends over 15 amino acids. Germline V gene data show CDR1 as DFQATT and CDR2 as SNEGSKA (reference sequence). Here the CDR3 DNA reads TGCAGTGCTAGAGACCCCTTAGGGAGGGGAACTGAAGCTTTCTTT. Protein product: CSARDPLGRGTEAFF.

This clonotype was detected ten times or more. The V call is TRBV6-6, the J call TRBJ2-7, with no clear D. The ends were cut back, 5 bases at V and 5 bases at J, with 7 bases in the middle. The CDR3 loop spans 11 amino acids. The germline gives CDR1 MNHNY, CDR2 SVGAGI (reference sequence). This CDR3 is CASSRNDEQYF. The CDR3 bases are TGTGCCAGCAGTAGGAACGACGAGCAGTACTTC.

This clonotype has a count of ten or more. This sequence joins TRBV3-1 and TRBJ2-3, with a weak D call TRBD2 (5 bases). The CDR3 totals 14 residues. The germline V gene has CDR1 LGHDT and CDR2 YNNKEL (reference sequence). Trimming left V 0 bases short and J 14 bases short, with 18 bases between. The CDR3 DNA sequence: TGTGCCAGCAGCCAAGAAGCGGCGGTGCCCAGACCGTATTTT. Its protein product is CASSQEAAVPRPYF.